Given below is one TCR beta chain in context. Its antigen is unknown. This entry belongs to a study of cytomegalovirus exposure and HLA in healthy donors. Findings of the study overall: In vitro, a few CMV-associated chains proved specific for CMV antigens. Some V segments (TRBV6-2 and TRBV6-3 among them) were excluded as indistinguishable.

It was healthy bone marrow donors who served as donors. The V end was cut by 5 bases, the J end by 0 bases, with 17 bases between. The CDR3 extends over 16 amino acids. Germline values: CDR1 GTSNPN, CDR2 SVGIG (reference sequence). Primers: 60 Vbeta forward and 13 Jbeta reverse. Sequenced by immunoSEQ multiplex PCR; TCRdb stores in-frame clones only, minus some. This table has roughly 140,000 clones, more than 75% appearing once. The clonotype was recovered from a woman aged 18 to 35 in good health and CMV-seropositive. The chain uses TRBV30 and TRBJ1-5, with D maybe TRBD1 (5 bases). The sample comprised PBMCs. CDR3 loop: CAWQYRNRGSNQPQHF. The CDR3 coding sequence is TGTGCCTGGCAGTACAGGAACCGAGGTAGCAATCAGCCCCAGCATTTT.